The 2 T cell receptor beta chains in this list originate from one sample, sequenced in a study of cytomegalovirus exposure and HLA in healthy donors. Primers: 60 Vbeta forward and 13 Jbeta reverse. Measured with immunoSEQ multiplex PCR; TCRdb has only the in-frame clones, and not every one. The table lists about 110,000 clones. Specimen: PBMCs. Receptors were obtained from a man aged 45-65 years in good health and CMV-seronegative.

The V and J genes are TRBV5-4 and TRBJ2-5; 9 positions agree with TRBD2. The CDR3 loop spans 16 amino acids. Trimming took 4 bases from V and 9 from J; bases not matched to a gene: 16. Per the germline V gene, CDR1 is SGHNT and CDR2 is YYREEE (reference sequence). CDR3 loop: CASSRSGTSWEKAQYF. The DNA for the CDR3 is TGTGCCAGCAGCCGGAGCGGGACTAGCTGGGAGAAGGCCCAGTACTTC.

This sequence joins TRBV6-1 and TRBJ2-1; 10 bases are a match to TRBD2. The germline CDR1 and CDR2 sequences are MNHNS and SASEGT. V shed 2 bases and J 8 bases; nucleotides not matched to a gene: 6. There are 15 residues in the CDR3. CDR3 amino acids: CASSETSGTYDEQFF. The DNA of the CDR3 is TGTGCCAGCAGTGAAACTAGCGGGACTTACGATGAGCAGTTCTTC.